The source of this T cell receptor (beta chain) is a study of shared clonotypes between healthy human individuals. Study-level points and caveats: It was observed that about 5% of naive CD4 clonotypes were shared across four donors.

Sequencing was performed with immunoSEQ multiplex PCR; in TCRdb, only in-frame clones are kept and a portion is missing. The repertoire consists of about 2 million clones, with less than 95% occurring once and the leading ten covering 1.1%. Trimming cost V 4 bases and J 0 bases, with 15 bases left between them. Germline V gene data show CDR1 as MNHEY and CDR2 as SMNVEV (reference sequence). This CDR3 contains 16 residues. CD8 cells regarded as naive lacked CD45RO, were positively chosen for CCR7, and omitted terminally differentiated effector memory CD45RA+ cells. Concerning this clone: Its specificity is not known.

This chain connects TRBV27 to TRBJ1-1, with D unclear. The receptor's source is a man between 18 and 29 years old in good health. Input material: naive CD8+ T cells sorted from blood. For the CDR3, the DNA is TGTGCCAGCAGTTCCCATCTGGATGGCATGAACACTGAAGCTTTCTTT. Encoded protein: CASSSHLDGMNTEAFF.